The rows below give T cell receptor beta chains drawn from one sample of a study of T cell responses to AZD1222 COVID-19 vaccine. Repertoires were generated with immunoSEQ multiplex PCR, while TCRdb's copy carries only in-frame clones and drops some. The sample carries around 140,000 clones, about 91% recorded once. This sample comprised peripheral blood, obtained 28 days after the second AZD1222 dose. Receptors were obtained from an adult who received the AZD1222 COVID-19 vaccine. Each CDR3 is given with its conserved first and last residue. The D gene is left open where the match is weak. Only some rows state a clone size, as once, few, many or a class for expanded clones.

CDR3 | DNA | J | V | D | size
CASSPRHLEKTEAFF | TGTGCCAGCTCACCACGGCACCTCGAAAAAACTGAAGCTTTCTTT | TRBJ1-1 | TRBV18 | NA | once
CARGQPLSGANVLTF | TGTGCCAGGGGACAGCCTCTCTCTGGGGCCAACGTCCTGACTTTC | TRBJ2-6 | TRBV11-2 | TRBD1 | NA
CASSLDRAETQYF | TGTGCCAGCTCACTCGACAGGGCCGAGACCCAGTACTTC | TRBJ2-5 | TRBV18 | TRBD1 | NA
CASSRWGNPTGGHSGNTIYF | TGTGCCAGCAGCCGGTGGGGGAACCCGACAGGGGGCCACTCTGGAAACACCATATATTTT | TRBJ1-3 | TRBV5-4 | TRBD1 | NA
CASSYELGAFF | TGTGCCAGCAGCTACGAGCTGGGAGCTTTCTTT | TRBJ1-1 | TRBV7-9 | NA | NA
CASMSFINTEAFF | TGTGCCAGCATGAGTTTTATCAACACTGAAGCTTTCTTT | TRBJ1-1 | TRBV6-5 | NA | NA
CASSLGGVRSPLHF | TGTGCCAGCAGCTTGGGGGGGGTGCGGTCACCCCTCCACTTT | TRBJ1-6 | TRBV5-4 | NA | once
CAWTGVRLDYNEQFF | TGTGCCTGGACAGGGGTTAGGTTAGACTACAATGAGCAGTTCTTC | TRBJ2-1 | TRBV30 | NA | NA
CASSEPPGEQFF | TGTGCCAGCTCCGAACCCCCCGGTGAGCAGTTCTTC | TRBJ2-1 | TRBV18 | NA | NA
CASSLAVRGIQEDTQYF | TGTGCCAGCAGCTTGGCGGTGAGGGGGATCCAGGAGGATACGCAGTATTTT | TRBJ2-3 | TRBV5-5 | NA | NA
CASSNRALEAFF | TGTGCCAGCAGCAATCGGGCCCTTGAAGCTTTCTTT | TRBJ1-1 | TRBV7-2 | NA | NA
CASSEEQGYANEQFF | TGTGCCAGCAGTGAAGAGCAGGGATATGCCAATGAGCAGTTCTTC | TRBJ2-1 | TRBV2 | NA | NA
CASSQRVTGALVNNEQFF | TGTGCCAGCAGCCAAAGGGTGACAGGGGCGCTGGTCAACAATGAGCAGTTCTTC | TRBJ2-1 | TRBV3-1/TRBV3-2 | TRBD1 | NA
CASSSGTGPRTQYF | TGTGCCAGCAGCTCCGGGACAGGCCCTAGGACCCAGTACTTC | TRBJ2-5 | TRBV6-5 | TRBD1 | once